This TCR beta chain was sequenced during a study of blood T cell repertoires in COVID-19. Study at large: COVID-19 samples from acute and convalescent phases originated in the United States, Italy and Spain. Sample material is recorded as cDNA or gDNA derived from T cells, B-cell-depleted T cells, or PBMCs.

This CDR3 is 14 amino acids long. The V gene's germline CDR1 is SGHDT and CDR2 YYEEEE. Trimming removed 2 bases at V and 4 bases at J, with 12 bases between. Source study methods: Estimation of nucleated cell counts relied on the amplification of reference gene primers. The repertoire was sequenced with immunoSEQ multiplex PCR; TCRdb's copy has only in-frame clones and lacks some. The D gene and trimming were derived from the DNA, and the V and J assignments and clone size from that table. The table includes fewer than 200,000 clones, approximately 85% detected once. The chain carries TRBV5-6 and TRBJ1-2, with D hard to call. This sequence was found in a man aged 60 to 75 who had recovered from COVID-19. Source material: peripheral blood. The CDR3 DNA is TGTGCCAGCAGCTTTAGCCTCGGAGTCTATGGCTACACCTTC. It encodes CASSFSLGVYGYTF.